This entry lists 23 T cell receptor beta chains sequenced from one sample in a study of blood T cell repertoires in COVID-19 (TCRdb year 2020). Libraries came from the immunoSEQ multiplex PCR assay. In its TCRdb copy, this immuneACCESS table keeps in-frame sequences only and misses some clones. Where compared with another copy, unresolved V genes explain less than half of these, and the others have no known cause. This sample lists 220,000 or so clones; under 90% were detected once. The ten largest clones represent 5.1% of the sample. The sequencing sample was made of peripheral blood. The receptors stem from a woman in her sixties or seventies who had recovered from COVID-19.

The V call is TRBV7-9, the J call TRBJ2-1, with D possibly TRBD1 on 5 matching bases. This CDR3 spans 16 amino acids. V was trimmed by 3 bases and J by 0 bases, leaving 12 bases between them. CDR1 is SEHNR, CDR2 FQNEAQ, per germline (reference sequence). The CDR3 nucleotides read TGTGCCAGCAGCTTGTCAGATAGGGGCTCCTACAATGAGCAGTTCTTC. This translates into CASSLSDRGSYNEQFF.

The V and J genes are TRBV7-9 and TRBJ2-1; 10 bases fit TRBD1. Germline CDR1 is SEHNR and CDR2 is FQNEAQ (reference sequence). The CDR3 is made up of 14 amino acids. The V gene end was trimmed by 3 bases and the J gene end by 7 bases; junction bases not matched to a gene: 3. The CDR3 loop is CASSLGQGRNEQFF. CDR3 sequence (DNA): TGTGCCAGCAGCTTGGGACAGGGGAGGAATGAGCAGTTCTTC.

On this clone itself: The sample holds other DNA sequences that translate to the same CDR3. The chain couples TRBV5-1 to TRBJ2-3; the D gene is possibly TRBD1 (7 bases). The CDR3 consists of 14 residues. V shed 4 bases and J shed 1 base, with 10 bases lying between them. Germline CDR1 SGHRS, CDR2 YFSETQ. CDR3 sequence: CASSLRGGTDTQYF. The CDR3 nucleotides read TGCGCCAGCAGCCTCAGGGGGGGCACAGATACGCAGTATTTT.

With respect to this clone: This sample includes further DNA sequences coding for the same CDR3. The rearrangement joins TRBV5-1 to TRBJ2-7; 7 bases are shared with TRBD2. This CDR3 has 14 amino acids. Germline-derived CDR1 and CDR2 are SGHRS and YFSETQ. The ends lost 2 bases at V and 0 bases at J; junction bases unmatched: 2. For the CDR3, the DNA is TGCGCCAGCAGCTTAGGCGGGGGCTCCTACGAGCAGTACTTC. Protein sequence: CASSLGGGSYEQYF.

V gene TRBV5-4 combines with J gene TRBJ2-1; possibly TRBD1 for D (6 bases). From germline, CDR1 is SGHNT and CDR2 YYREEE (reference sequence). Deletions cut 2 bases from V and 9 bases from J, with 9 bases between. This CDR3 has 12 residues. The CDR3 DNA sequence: TGTGCCAGCAGCTTAGGGGGTTTTGAGCAGTTCTTC. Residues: CASSLGGFEQFF. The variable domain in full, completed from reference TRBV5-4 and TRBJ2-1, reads ETGVTQSPTHLIKTRGQQVTLRCSSQSGHNTVSWYQQALGQGPQFIFQYYREEENGRGNFPPRFSGLQFPNYSSELNVNALELDDSALYLCASSLGGFEQFFGPGTRLTVL.

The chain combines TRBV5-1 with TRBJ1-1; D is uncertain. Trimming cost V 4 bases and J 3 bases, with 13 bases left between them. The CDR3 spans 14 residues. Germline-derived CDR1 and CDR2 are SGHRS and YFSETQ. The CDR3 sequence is CASSQAHRDTEAFF. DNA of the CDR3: TGCGCCAGCAGCCAAGCCCATCGGGACACTGAAGCTTTCTTT.

The CDR3 region is CASTGSGRYNEQFF. The DNA for the CDR3 is TGTGCCAGCACGGGAAGCGGCCGATACAATGAGCAGTTCTTC. The chain combines TRBV2 with TRBJ2-1; maybe TRBD2 (5 bases). Trimming left V 7 bases short and J 4 bases short, with 14 bases between. The germline V gene has CDR1 SNHLY and CDR2 FYNNEI. CDR3 length equals 14 residues.

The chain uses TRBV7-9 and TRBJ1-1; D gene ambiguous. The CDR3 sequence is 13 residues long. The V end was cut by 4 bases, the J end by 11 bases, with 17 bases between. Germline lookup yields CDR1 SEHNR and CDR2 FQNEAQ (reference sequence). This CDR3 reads CASSSLGGSGAFF. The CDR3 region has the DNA TGTGCCAGCAGCTCCTTGGGAGGGTCCGGCGCTTTCTTT. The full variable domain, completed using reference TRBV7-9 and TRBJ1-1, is DTGVSQNPRHKITKRGQNVTFRCDPISEHNRLYWYRQTLGQGPEFLTYFQNEAQLEKSRLLSDRFSAERPKGSFSTLEIQRTEQGDSAMYLCASSSLGGSGAFFGQGTRLTVV.

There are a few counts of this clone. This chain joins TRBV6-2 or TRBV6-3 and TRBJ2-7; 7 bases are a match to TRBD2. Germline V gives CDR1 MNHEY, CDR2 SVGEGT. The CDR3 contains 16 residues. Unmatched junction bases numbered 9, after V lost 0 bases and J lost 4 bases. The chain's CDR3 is CASSYSSLAVTYEQYF. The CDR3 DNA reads TGTGCCAGCAGTTACTCATCGCTAGCGGTGACTTACGAGCAGTACTTC.

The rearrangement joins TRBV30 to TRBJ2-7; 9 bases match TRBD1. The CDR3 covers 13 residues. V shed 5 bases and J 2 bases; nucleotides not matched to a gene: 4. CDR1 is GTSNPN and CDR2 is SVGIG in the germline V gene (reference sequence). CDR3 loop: CAWGTGNTYEQYF. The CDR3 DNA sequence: TGTGCCTGGGGGACAGGGAACACCTACGAGCAGTACTTC.

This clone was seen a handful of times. The CDR3 nucleotides are TGTGCCGATGTCCAGAATGGAAACACCATATATTTT. This codes for CADVQNGNTIYF. The chain is built from TRBV7-9 and TRBJ1-3; D gene ambiguous. Trimming removed 11 bases from V and 3 bases from J, with 11 bases in between. Germline V gene data show CDR1 as SEHNR and CDR2 as FQNEAQ (reference sequence). CDR3 length: 12 amino acids.

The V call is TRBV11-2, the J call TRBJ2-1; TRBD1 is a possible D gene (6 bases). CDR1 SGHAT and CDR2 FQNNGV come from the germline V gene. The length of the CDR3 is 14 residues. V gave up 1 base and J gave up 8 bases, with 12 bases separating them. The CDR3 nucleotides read TGTGCCAGCAGCTTAGCGGCAGGGGTCCATGAGCAGTTCTTC. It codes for CASSLAAGVHEQFF.

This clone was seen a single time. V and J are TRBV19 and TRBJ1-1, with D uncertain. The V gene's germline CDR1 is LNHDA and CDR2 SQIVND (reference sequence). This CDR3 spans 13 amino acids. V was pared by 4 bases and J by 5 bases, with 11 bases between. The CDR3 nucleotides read TGTGCCAGTAGTAGGGCCAGCGGGACTGAAGCTTTCTTT. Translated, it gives CASSRASGTEAFF.

CDR3 sequence reads: CASSLGGRVDQPQHF. CDR3 DNA: TGCGCCAGCAGCTTGGGTGGCAGGGTAGATCAGCCCCAGCATTTT. The genes are TRBV5-1 and TRBJ1-5, with D tentatively TRBD1 (5 bases). The V end was cut by 0 bases, the J end by 5 bases, with 12 bases between. This CDR3 contains 15 residues. The germline V gene has CDR1 SGHRS and CDR2 YFSETQ.

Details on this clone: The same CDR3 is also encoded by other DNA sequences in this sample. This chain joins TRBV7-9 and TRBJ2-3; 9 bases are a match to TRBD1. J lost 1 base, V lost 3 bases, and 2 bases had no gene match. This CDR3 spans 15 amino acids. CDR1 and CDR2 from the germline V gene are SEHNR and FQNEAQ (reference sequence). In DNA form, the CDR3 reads TGTGCCAGCAGCTTTACAGGGGGCGGCACAGATACGCAGTATTTT. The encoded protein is CASSFTGGGTDTQYF.

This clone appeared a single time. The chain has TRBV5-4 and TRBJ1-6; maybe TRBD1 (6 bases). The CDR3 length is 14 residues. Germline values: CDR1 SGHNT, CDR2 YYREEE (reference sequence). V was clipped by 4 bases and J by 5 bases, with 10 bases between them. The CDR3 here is CASSRDINNSPLHF. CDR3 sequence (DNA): TGTGCCAGCAGCCGGGACATAAATAATTCACCCCTCCACTTT.

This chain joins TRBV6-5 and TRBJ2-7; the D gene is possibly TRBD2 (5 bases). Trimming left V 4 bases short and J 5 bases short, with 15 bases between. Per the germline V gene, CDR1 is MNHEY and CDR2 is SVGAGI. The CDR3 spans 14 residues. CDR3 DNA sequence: TGTGCCAGCAGTTTAAGGGAGCCGGTCGACGAGCAGTACTTC. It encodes CASSLREPVDEQYF.

The CDR3 protein is CASSSLTGGGSRDGYTF. As DNA, the CDR3 is TGTGCCAGCAGCTCCTTAACAGGGGGCGGGTCTCGGGATGGCTACACCTTC. The V gene is TRBV11-2, the J gene TRBJ1-2; 9 bases map to TRBD1. The J segment lost 6 bases and the V segment lost 4 bases, leaving 15 bases of the junction unmatched. The CDR3 covers 17 residues. CDR1 is SGHAT, CDR2 FQNNGV, per germline.

CDR3: CASSYEGTTTQYF. CDR3 bases: TGTGCCAGCAGTTACGAAGGGACTACTACGCAGTATTTT. This chain connects TRBV6-2 or TRBV6-3 to TRBJ2-3; 7 nucleotides agree with TRBD2. Germline V CDR1 and CDR2: MNHEY, SVGEGT. J was trimmed by 8 bases and V by 2 bases; bases with no gene match: 4. The CDR3 is made up of 13 amino acids.

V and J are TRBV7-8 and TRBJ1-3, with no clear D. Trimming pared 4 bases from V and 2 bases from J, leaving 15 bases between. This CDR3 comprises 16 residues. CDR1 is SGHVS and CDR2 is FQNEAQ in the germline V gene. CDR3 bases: TGTGCCAGCAGCTATACGGGAAGGTTGGCTGGAAACACCATATATTTT. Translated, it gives CASSYTGRLAGNTIYF.

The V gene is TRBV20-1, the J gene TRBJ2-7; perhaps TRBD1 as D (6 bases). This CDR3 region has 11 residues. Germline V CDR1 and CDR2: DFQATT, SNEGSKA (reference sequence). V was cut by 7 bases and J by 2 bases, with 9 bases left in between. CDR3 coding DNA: TGCAGTGTCAGGGGACCCTACGAGCAGTACTTC. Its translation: CSVRGPYEQYF.

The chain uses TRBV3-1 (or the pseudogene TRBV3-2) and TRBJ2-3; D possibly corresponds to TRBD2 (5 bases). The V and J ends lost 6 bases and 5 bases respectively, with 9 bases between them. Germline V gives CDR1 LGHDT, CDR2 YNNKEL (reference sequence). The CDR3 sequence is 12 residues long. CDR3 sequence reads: CASSLSGDTQYF. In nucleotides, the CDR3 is TGTGCCAGCAGTCTCAGCGGAGATACGCAGTATTTT.

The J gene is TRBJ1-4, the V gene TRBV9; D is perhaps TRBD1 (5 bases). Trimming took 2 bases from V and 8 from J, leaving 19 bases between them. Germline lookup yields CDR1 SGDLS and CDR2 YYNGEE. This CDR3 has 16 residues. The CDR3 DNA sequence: TGTGCCAGCAGCGTCCTTTCCGGACAAGGAGACGAAAAACTGTTTTTT. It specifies CASSVLSGQGDEKLFF.